These 24 T cell receptor beta chains were sequenced from one sample in a study of blood T cell repertoires in COVID-19 (dated by TCRdb to about 2020). The library relied on the immunoSEQ multiplex PCR assay. In TCRdb, the immuneACCESS table is reduced to in-frame sequences with V and J assigned. These tables do not hold every clone; where another copy was compared, an unresolved V gene accounts for under half, and the others remain unexplained. The sample yields some 340,000 clones; 90% to 95% were counted once. Of the sample, roughly 3.9% falls within the top ten clones. The sequenced sample consisted of PBMCs or T cells enriched from blood (not recorded which). The receptors come from a woman in her thirties who had been exposed to COVID-19.

V usage is TRBV5-4 and J usage is TRBJ2-5; D possibly corresponds to TRBD2 (7 bases). This CDR3 has 16 amino acids. CDR1 is SGHNT and CDR2 is YYREEE in the germline V gene (reference sequence). V dropped 0 bases and J dropped 5 bases, with 17 bases sitting between them. In DNA, the CDR3 is TGTGCCAGCAGCTTGGATGCGGGGGCCGGCGGGGAGACCCAGTACTTC. Its translation is CASSLDAGAGGETQYF.

This clone was recorded only once. The chain uses TRBV7-8 and TRBJ1-1; D may be TRBD1 (5 bases). Germline loops: CDR1 SGHVS, CDR2 FQNEAQ. The CDR3 runs 15 residues. The V end lost 5 bases, the J end lost 0 bases, and 13 bases lay between the germline ends. The CDR3, as DNA: TGTGCCAGCAGCCCCACGCGGGGCATGAACACTGAAGCTTTCTTT. The encoded protein is CASSPTRGMNTEAFF.

The J gene is TRBJ1-5, the V gene TRBV4-1, with D possibly TRBD1 on 5 matching bases. There are 13 residues in the CDR3. The germline gives CDR1 MGHRA, CDR2 YSYEKL. The V end lost 4 bases, the J end lost 5 bases, and 9 bases lay between the germline ends. CDR3 bases: TGCGCCAGCAGCCGATTCAGGGATCAGCCCCAGCATTTT. Residues: CASSRFRDQPQHF.

The genes are TRBV12-3 or TRBV12-4 and TRBJ2-7; the D is unclear. The CDR3 extends over 13 amino acids. V gave up 3 bases and J gave up 2 bases, with 8 bases separating them. For the CDR3, the DNA is TGTGCCAGCAGTTTCACTATCCCCTACGAGCAGTACTTC. This codes for CASSFTIPYEQYF.

V gene TRBV29-1 combines with J gene TRBJ1-4; D gene ambiguous. Germline loops: CDR1 SQVTM, CDR2 ANQGSEA. This CDR3 contains 13 residues. V was clipped by 7 bases and J by 8 bases, with 17 bases between them. CDR3 in DNA: TGCAGCGCCCGTCTCGGTAGCGAGGAAAAACTGTTTTTT. Protein product: CSARLGSEEKLFF.

This clone has a single count. This chain uses TRBV6-2 or TRBV6-3 with TRBJ1-1; TRBD1 might be the D (5 bases). CDR1 is MNHEY, CDR2 SVGEGT, per germline. Trimming removed 2 bases from V and 1 base from J, with 17 bases in between. There are 17 residues in the CDR3. The CDR3 loop reads CASSYGEIQEWNTEAFF. The DNA of the CDR3 is TGTGCCAGCAGTTACGGTGAAATACAGGAGTGGAACACTGAAGCTTTCTTT.

The chain links TRBV5-6 to TRBJ1-6, with 10 bases lining up with TRBD1. This CDR3 region has 15 residues. The germline CDR1 and CDR2 sequences are SGHDT and YYEEEE. J lost 7 bases, V lost 3 bases, and 4 bases had no gene match. In nucleotides, the CDR3 is TGTGCCAGCAGCTCAGGGACAGGGGACAATTCACCCCTCCACTTT. Encoded protein: CASSSGTGDNSPLHF.

This chain joins TRBV11-2 and TRBJ2-5, with TRBD1 as a possible D gene (5 bases). The germline V and J ends were trimmed by 0 bases and 2 bases, with 7 bases remaining between them. The germline gives CDR1 SGHAT, CDR2 FQNNGV. CDR3 length: 14 residues. The CDR3 sequence: CASSLDYRQETQYF. CDR3 nucleotide sequence: TGTGCCAGCAGCTTAGATTACAGGCAAGAGACCCAGTACTTC. Filled out from reference TRBV11-2 and TRBJ2-5, the complete variable domain reads EAGVAQSPRYKIIEKRQSVAFWCNPISGHATLYWYQQILGQGPKLLIQFQNNGVVDDSQLPKDRFSAERLKGVDSTLKIQPAKLEDSAVYLCASSLDYRQETQYFGPGTRLLVL.

This chain's CDR3 is CASSPGTGGIRDTEAFF. In nucleotides, the CDR3 is TGCGCCAGCAGCCCAGGGACAGGGGGGATTAGAGACACTGAAGCTTTCTTT. The chain has TRBV5-1 and TRBJ1-1, with 11 bases lining up with TRBD1. The CDR3 is 17 amino acids. Germline V lookup: CDR1 SGHRS, CDR2 YFSETQ. The J segment lost 3 bases and the V segment lost 4 bases, leaving 11 bases of the junction unmatched. Drawing the rest from reference TRBV5-1 and TRBJ1-1, the complete variable domain is KAGVTQTPRYLIKTRGQQVTLSCSPISGHRSVSWYQQTPGQGLQFLFEYFSETQRNKGNFPGRFSGRQFSNSRSEMNVSTLELGDSALYLCASSPGTGGIRDTEAFFGQGTRLTVV.

This clone was observed a single time. The CDR3 here is CASSESSNEQFF. The DNA for the CDR3 is TGTGCCAGCAGCGAGAGTTCCAATGAGCAGTTCTTC. The chain links TRBV9 to TRBJ2-1; D uncertain. This CDR3 contains 12 residues. Germline V gene data show CDR1 as SGDLS and CDR2 as YYNGEE. Trimming took 3 bases from V and 6 from J, leaving 7 bases between them.

This clone has a handful of counts. The chain joins TRBV2 to TRBJ1-4; perhaps TRBD1 as D (5 bases). V was trimmed by 7 bases and J by 7 bases, leaving 19 bases between them. From germline, CDR1 is SNHLY and CDR2 FYNNEI. The CDR3 is 15 residues long. This CDR3 reads CASKRPAQGGEKLFF. CDR3 nucleotide sequence: TGTGCCAGCAAAAGACCTGCCCAGGGCGGTGAAAAACTGTTTTTT.

The rearrangement links TRBV5-1 to TRBJ1-6; D is uncertain. Trimming removed 0 bases from V and 4 bases from J, with 11 bases in between. The CDR3 totals 16 residues. Germline V lookup: CDR1 SGHRS, CDR2 YFSETQ. Written as DNA, the CDR3 is TGCGCCAGCAGCTTGGAACAGACCACATATAATTCACCCCTCCACTTT. Its protein is CASSLEQTTYNSPLHF.

This chain joins TRBV6-5 and TRBJ2-2; D perhaps matches TRBD2 (6 bases). With 1 base removed from V and 5 bases from J, the gap between germline ends came to 11 bases. This CDR3 has 15 amino acids. The germline gives CDR1 MNHEY, CDR2 SVGAGI. The CDR3 loop reads CASSYWTTVTGELFF. The CDR3 nucleotides read TGTGCCAGCAGTTACTGGACTACAGTAACCGGGGAGCTGTTTTTT.

The chain uses TRBV7-8 and TRBJ1-4, with unresolved D. V lost 3 bases to trimming and J lost 6 bases, with 14 bases between them. Germline V lookup: CDR1 SGHVS, CDR2 FQNEAQ. There are 15 residues in the CDR3. The CDR3 DNA follows: TGTGCCAGCAGCTTGAGAACGAGGAGTGATGAAAAACTGTTTTTT. This gives the protein CASSLRTRSDEKLFF.

V and J are TRBV7-9 and TRBJ1-1; 7 nucleotides match TRBD1. The CDR3 consists of 14 residues. The germline gives CDR1 SEHNR, CDR2 FQNEAQ (reference sequence). Trimming took 6 bases from V and 4 from J; bases not matched to a gene: 8. Written as DNA, the CDR3 is TGTGCCAGCAGGCGGACAGGAGAAATCACTGAAGCTTTCTTT. As protein: CASRRTGEITEAFF.

V and J are TRBV7-9 and TRBJ2-7, with D tentatively TRBD2 (6 bases). This CDR3 comprises 17 residues. From germline, CDR1 is SEHNR and CDR2 FQNEAQ (reference sequence). The V and J ends lost 3 bases and 4 bases respectively, with 22 bases between them. The chain's CDR3 is CASSFGGAVGWSYEQYF. The CDR3, as DNA: TGTGCCAGCAGCTTCGGAGGGGCGGTAGGGTGGAGTTACGAGCAGTACTTC.

This chain joins TRBV28 and TRBJ2-7; 9 nucleotides match TRBD1. Germline V gives CDR1 MDHEN, CDR2 SYDVKM. V trimming: 7 bases; J trimming: 6 bases; junction bases outside the gene matches: 16. There are 16 residues in the CDR3. The CDR3, as DNA: TGTGCCAGCACCTTACGCCTGGGGACAGGGTCTCTCGAGCAGTACTTC. Translation gives CASTLRLGTGSLEQYF.

This sequence joins TRBV5-8 and TRBJ1-2; 7 bases fit TRBD1. The CDR3 sequence is 15 residues long. Germline CDR1 and CDR2: SGHTS and YDEGEE. V trimming: 4 bases; J trimming: 7 bases; junction bases outside the gene matches: 13. The CDR3 coding sequence is TGTGCCAGCAGCCCGATATCAGACAGGGCCGGTGGCTACACCTTC. Translation gives CASSPISDRAGGYTF. Filled out from reference TRBV5-8 and TRBJ1-2, the complete variable domain reads EAGVTQSPTHLIKTRGQQATLRCSPISGHTSVYWYQQALGLGLQFLLWYDEGEERNRGNFPPRFSGRQFPNYSSELNVNALELEDSALYLCASSPISDRAGGYTFGSGTRLTVV.

The CDR3 bases are TGCGCCAGCAGCTGGGGACAGGGGGGCGAAGCTTTCTTT. Translating it yields CASSWGQGGEAFF. The chain couples TRBV5-1 to TRBJ1-1, with 11 bases aligning to TRBD1. CDR1 SGHRS and CDR2 YFSETQ come from the germline V gene. This CDR3 is built from 13 residues. Trimming removed 3 bases from V and 8 bases from J; junction bases left unmatched: 3.

V gene TRBV18 combines with J gene TRBJ2-2, with 9 bases fitting TRBD1. V lost 8 bases to trimming and J lost 3 bases; unmatched junction nucleotides: 7. Germline values: CDR1 KGHSH, CDR2 LQKENI. The CDR3 has 15 residues. The CDR3 nucleotides read TGTGCCAGCCCCCCGCGACAGGGGGACACCGGGGAGCTGTTTTTT. Amino acid sequence: CASPPRQGDTGELFF.

This chain links TRBV7-9 with TRBJ2-7, with 12 bases identical to TRBD2. The V gene's germline CDR1 is SEHNR and CDR2 FQNEAQ (reference sequence). V dropped 4 bases and J dropped 7; count of bases not matched to a gene: 14. CDR3 length equals 17 residues. The CDR3 coding sequence is TGTGCCAGCAGCTCCCTAGCGGGGGGGGCAGGATTTAAGGAGCAGTACTTC. Its translation: CASSSLAGGAGFKEQYF.

The chain uses TRBV18 and TRBJ2-2; D is undetermined. This CDR3 has 13 amino acids. Trimming removed 3 bases at V and 3 bases at J, with 5 bases between. Germline V CDR1 and CDR2: KGHSH, LQKENI. CDR3 sequence reads: CASSPRDTGELFF. In nucleotides, the CDR3 is TGTGCCAGCTCACCTCGGGACACCGGGGAGCTGTTTTTT.

This chain connects TRBV7-9 to TRBJ1-2; a weak D match, TRBD1 (5 bases). CDR1 SEHNR and CDR2 FQNEAQ come from the germline V gene (reference sequence). The V gene lost 3 bases and the J gene lost 4 bases, with 15 bases spanning the gap. The CDR3 runs to 15 residues. The CDR3 coding sequence is TGTGCCAGCAGCTTCTCAGGGAGGGCGGCCTATGGCTACACCTTC. Translating it yields CASSFSGRAAYGYTF.

The V and J genes are TRBV11-1 and TRBJ2-7, with D unresolved. CDR1 SGHAT and CDR2 FQDESV come from the germline V gene (reference sequence). This CDR3 has 14 amino acids. Trimming took off 1 base at V and 2 bases at J, with 9 bases between the two ends. Written as DNA, the CDR3 is TGTGCCAGCAGCTTAGTTTCCAGTGCCTACGAGCAGTACTTC. This sequence encodes CASSLVSSAYEQYF.